This T cell receptor beta chain originates from a study of monozygotic twins with cystic fibrosis. Findings and caveats of the study: Monozygotic CF twins shared more identical nucleotide clonotypes than unrelated patients.

Comments on this clone: As yet, its antigen is unknown.

The protocol was immunoSEQ multiplex PCR, while the TCRdb copy is restricted to in-frame clones and leaves out a portion. The table lists approximately 25,000 clones, more than 85% of them singletons. This clonotype was obtained from a girl aged 2-10 years with cystic fibrosis. The sequencing sample was made of blood.

The CDR3 here is CSVSLAGTGTDTQYF. DNA of the CDR3: TGCAGCGTCAGTTTAGCGGGCACAGGCACAGATACGCAGTATTTT. The chain links TRBV29-1 to TRBJ2-3; 7 bases agree with TRBD2. This CDR3 spans 15 amino acids. Germline CDR1 SQVTM, CDR2 ANQGSEA. The J segment lost 1 base and the V segment lost 6 bases, leaving 10 bases of the junction unmatched.